This T cell receptor (beta chain) stems from a study of beta chain features in type 1 diabetes. Overall study context: Over all samples combined, about 99,000,000 sorted cells were examined.

Sequenced material consisted of expressed TCRB transcripts (all of the isolated RNA was reverse transcribed). Reads from naive, central memory and regulatory T cell samples averaged around 4 million. This table comes from immunoSEQ multiplex PCR, and its TCRdb copy is limited to in-frame clones, with some not included. The table records fewer than 400,000 clones, roughly 8.8% of them present only once. Whole-study results and caveats: All four CD4+ subsets of Type 1 diabetes patients contained TCRB CDR3s that were moderately but significantly shorter.

Sorted CD4+ subsets: naive, central memory, regulatory, stem cell-like memory (CD45RO/CCR7/CD25/CD127/CD95/CD27 panel). This clone was observed a few times. No antigen is known for it. This TCR was recovered from a man aged 25 to 40 with type 1 diabetes. The sample was central memory CD4+ T cells from blood.

The CDR3 is CAISEGTGADEQYF. The CDR3 DNA follows: TGTGCCATCAGTGAAGGGACAGGGGCCGACGAGCAGTACTTC. V usage is TRBV10-3 and J usage is TRBJ2-7; 10 bases fit TRBD1. Trimming removed 3 bases from V and 5 bases from J; junction bases left unmatched: 4. Germline V lookup: CDR1 ENHRY, CDR2 SYGVKD. The CDR3 extends over 14 amino acids.